This TCR beta chain was obtained from a study of T-cell memory formation after mild COVID-19. The CDR3 is made up of 11 amino acids. TCRdb analysed the 5' RACE reads with MiXCR anew, one entry per CDR3 protein. The sample lists some 320,000 distinct CDR3 sequences; approximately 16% were seen once. This clonotype was counted many times. This clonotype was sampled from a man aged 18-30 years who had mild COVID-19 (a few samples of this study predate the infection). Cell type and time point are not known. This chain uses TRBV12-3 or TRBV12-4 with TRBJ2-7; possibly TRBD2 for D (5 bases). The specimen sequenced was PBMCs or a T cell subset sorted from them (not recorded which). CDR3: CASGNSYEQYF. Written as DNA, the CDR3 is TGTGCATCGGGGAACTCCTACGAGCAGTACTTC.